This T cell receptor beta chain was identified in a study of metastatic and nonmetastatic thyroid tumors. Study-wide context: Repertoire comparisons spanned blood and tumor or nodule tissue from malignant and benign thyroid patients. Study-level results: Compared with benign nodules, malignant thyroid tumors were reported to have significantly higher TCR beta diversity in both blood and tumor.

As regards this clone: Its antigen remains unidentified.

In the original processing: Clinicopathological groups supplied CDR3 differences that were used to build a distant-metastasis classifier for papillary thyroid cancer. TCRdb called clones again from the PCR reads with MiXCR. TCRdb's processing, not the authors', yielded these V and J calls. The sample includes around 15,000 clones, around 12% of them seen just once. CDR3 length equals 15 residues. CDR1 and CDR2 from the germline V gene are SEHNR and FQNEAQ (reference sequence). Thyroid surgery was preceded by no treatment in any patient. The sequence derives from a female donor with papillary thyroid cancer or a benign thyroid nodule (not recorded which). Some clones in this sample may be carry-over from other donors' samples. Sequenced sample: tumor tissue. The V call is TRBV7-9, the J call TRBJ2-2, with D possibly matching TRBD2 (7 bases). CDR3 bases: TGTGGCATATCGGGGGGCGCGGTGAACACCGGGGAGCTGTTTTTT. Its translation is CGISGGAVNTGELFF.